Below, 29 T cell receptor beta chains from the same sample are listed, as sequenced in a study of blood T cell repertoires in COVID-19. Using immunoSEQ multiplex PCR, the repertoire was profiled, and TCRdb retains in-frame clones only, with some absent. The data show hundreds of thousands of clones, about four fifths seen once. Sequenced sample: peripheral blood. These receptors all stem from a woman older than 75 with COVID-19, enrolled during active disease.

The count of this clone is one. Other DNA sequences in this sample translate to the same CDR3. CDR3 sequence (DNA): TGTGCCAGCTCACCGTTACTAGCGGGAGGGTACAATGAGCAGTTCTTC. Encoded protein: CASSPLLAGGYNEQFF. The chain links TRBV18 to TRBJ2-1; 13 positions match TRBD2. CDR1 and CDR2 (germline): KGHSH, LQKENI. V shed 3 bases, J shed 4 bases, and the junction held 3 bases outside the gene matches. The CDR3 totals 16 residues. Together with reference TRBV18 and TRBJ2-1, the CDR3 gives the full variable domain: NAGVMQNPRHLVRRRGQEARLRCSPMKGHSHVYWYRQLPEEGLKFMVYLQKENIIDESGMPKERFSAEFPKEGPSILRIQQVVRGDSAAYFCASSPLLAGGYNEQFFGPGTRLTVL.

This clone turned up a few times. This CDR3 is CASSRDSSYEQYF. CDR3 sequence (DNA): TGTGCCAGCAGTCGGGACAGCTCCTACGAGCAGTACTTC. The chain combines TRBV7-9 with TRBJ2-7; 7 bases match TRBD1. The germline V gene has CDR1 SEHNR and CDR2 FQNEAQ (reference sequence). The CDR3 is made up of 13 amino acids. V shed 6 bases and J 0 bases; nucleotides not matched to a gene: 2.

The gene calls are TRBV7-2 and TRBJ1-5, with D unclear. The V end was cut by 7 bases, the J end by 4 bases, with 11 bases between. CDR1 is SGHTA and CDR2 is FQGNSA in the germline V gene. This CDR3 has 13 amino acids. Written as DNA, the CDR3 is TGTGCCAGCAACGAACAACTAAATCAGCCCCAGCATTTT. Protein product: CASNEQLNQPQHF.

This CDR3 reads CASSQEKTGSNQPQHF. CDR3 nucleotide sequence: TGCGCCAGCAGCCAAGAGAAGACGGGTAGCAATCAGCCCCAGCATTTT. The genes are TRBV4-1 and TRBJ1-5; D gene unclear. V lost 0 bases to trimming and J lost 0 bases, with 9 bases between them. The CDR3 spans 16 residues. Per germline, CDR1 MGHRA and CDR2 YSYEKL.

This chain links TRBV3-1 (or the pseudogene TRBV3-2) with TRBJ1-1, with TRBD1 identical over 11 bases. CDR3 length: 13 residues. Per the germline V gene, CDR1 is LGHDT and CDR2 is YNNKEL (reference sequence). V dropped 11 bases and J dropped 4; count of bases not matched to a gene: 6. CDR3 sequence (DNA): TGTGCCTCGGACAGGGGGCAGGGCACTGAAGCTTTCTTT. It codes for CASDRGQGTEAFF.

The V and J genes are TRBV7-9 and TRBJ2-2; a weak D match, TRBD1 (6 bases). Germline values: CDR1 SEHNR, CDR2 FQNEAQ (reference sequence). The V end was cut by 3 bases, the J end by 5 bases, with 13 bases between. This CDR3 spans 15 amino acids. The DNA for the CDR3 is TGTGCCAGCAGCTTGACACCTAGGGGGACCGGGGAGCTGTTTTTT. Its protein is CASSLTPRGTGELFF.

The chain joins TRBV28 to TRBJ1-4; D might be TRBD1 (6 bases). The V end was cut by 2 bases, the J end by 5 bases, with 12 bases between. The CDR3 contains 15 residues. Germline CDR1 reads MDHEN; CDR2 reads SYDVKM. CDR3 in DNA: TGTGCCAGCAGTTTAGGGGGGGCTAACAATGAAAAACTGTTTTTT. Protein product: CASSLGGANNEKLFF.

This clone came up a few times. Other DNA sequences of this sample code for an identical CDR3. The V and J genes are TRBV18 and TRBJ1-1; D gene ambiguous. Germline V CDR1 and CDR2: KGHSH, LQKENI. V lost 3 bases and J 1 base, leaving 6 bases between the germline ends. The CDR3 extends over 13 amino acids. CDR3 sequence reads: CASSPSQNTEAFF. The CDR3 nucleotides read TGTGCCAGCTCACCTAGCCAGAACACTGAAGCTTTCTTT.

This rearrangement joins TRBV28 to TRBJ2-4; 8 bases match TRBD2. CDR1 is MDHEN and CDR2 is SYDVKM in the germline V gene. The CDR3 loop spans 17 amino acids. V dropped 3 bases and J dropped 3; count of bases not matched to a gene: 10. The CDR3 here is CASSLKSASGHKNIQYF. The DNA of the CDR3 is TGTGCCAGCAGTTTGAAATCAGCTAGCGGGCACAAAAACATTCAGTACTTC. The entire variable domain, with the rest obtained from reference TRBV28 and TRBJ2-4, is as follows: DVKVTQSSRYLVKRTGEKVFLECVQDMDHENMFWYRQDPGLGLRLIYFSYDVKMKEKGDIPEGYSVSREKKERFSLILESASTNQTSMYLCASSLKSASGHKNIQYFGAGTRLSVL.

The rearrangement joins TRBV11-3 to TRBJ2-3, with D maybe TRBD1 (6 bases). This CDR3 has 15 amino acids. Germline V gene sequence: CDR1 SGHNT, CDR2 YENEEA. V lost 5 bases and J lost 2, with 14 bases in between. In DNA form, the CDR3 reads TGTGCCAGCAGCCGCACAGGGTTGGTCACAGATACGCAGTATTTT. Translation gives CASSRTGLVTDTQYF.

This clone was seen only once. The gene calls are TRBV10-1 and TRBJ1-2; a weak D match, TRBD1 (5 bases). The CDR3 totals 13 residues. V was pared by 3 bases and J by 2 bases, with 7 bases between. Germline V gives CDR1 WNHNN, CDR2 SYGVQD (reference sequence). CDR3 residues: CASSEYRNYGYTF. In DNA form, the CDR3 reads TGCGCCAGCAGTGAATACAGGAACTATGGCTACACCTTC.

V and J are TRBV5-8 and TRBJ1-5, with 7 bases aligning to TRBD1. Unmatched junction bases numbered 9, after V lost 4 bases and J lost 2 bases. This CDR3 region has 16 residues. Germline V gene sequence: CDR1 SGHTS, CDR2 YDEGEE. The CDR3 bases are TGTGCCAGCAGCCGCCACAGGGGAGGAGGCAATCAGCCCCAGCATTTT. It yields the protein CASSRHRGGGNQPQHF.

The chain recombines TRBV29-1 with TRBJ1-4; 9 bases align to TRBD1. J gave up 8 bases and V 5 bases, and 6 bases lay outside the gene matches. CDR3 length equals 13 residues. The germline gives CDR1 SQVTM, CDR2 ANQGSEA. CDR3 sequence reads: CSVTGQGQEKLFF. CDR3 DNA sequence: TGCAGCGTTACAGGACAGGGGCAGGAAAAACTGTTTTTT. The full variable domain, rest sourced from reference TRBV29-1 and TRBJ1-4, is SAVISQKPSRDICQRGTSLTIQCQVDSQVTMMFWYRQQPGQSLTLIATANQGSEATYESGFVIDKFPISRPNLTFSTLTVSNMSPEDSSIYLCSVTGQGQEKLFFGSGTQLSVL.

J is TRBJ1-4 and V is TRBV4-2; D is unclear. Germline assignment: CDR1 LGHNA and CDR2 YNFKEQ. The CDR3 has 19 amino acids. Trimming pared 3 bases from V and 8 bases from J, leaving 28 bases between. CDR3 nucleotide sequence: TGTGCCAGCAGCCACCTCGTGGGAACGAGGGAACTACTGAGGGAAAAACTGTTTTTT. This encodes CASSHLVGTRELLREKLFF.

V usage is TRBV7-8 and J usage is TRBJ2-7; D uncertain. CDR1 is SGHVS, CDR2 FQNEAQ, per germline. The CDR3 runs 12 residues. Trimming stripped 5 bases from V and 3 bases from J, with 8 bases between. The CDR3 loop is CASSIGDYEQYF. CDR3 sequence (DNA): TGTGCCAGCAGCATAGGAGACTACGAGCAGTACTTC. Variable domain in full (rest from reference TRBV7-8 and TRBJ2-7): GAGVSQSPRYKVAKRGQDVALRCDPISGHVSLFWYQQALGQGPEFLTYFQNEAQLDKSGLPSDRFFAERPEGSVSTLKIQRTQQEDSAVYLCASSIGDYEQYFGPGTRLTVT.

V usage is TRBV27 and J usage is TRBJ2-4; 8 bases are shared with TRBD1. Germline-derived CDR1 and CDR2 are MNHEY and SMNVEV (reference sequence). V lost 4 bases and J lost 6; bases outside the gene matches: 14. The CDR3 is 17 residues long. The CDR3 reads CASSSLDRALSGNIQYF. The CDR3 DNA sequence: TGTGCCAGCAGTTCCTTGGACAGGGCCCTGTCCGGAAACATTCAGTACTTC.

The CDR3 coding sequence is TGTGCCAGCAGTTCAACCTCAGGGATGAACACTGAAGCTTTCTTT. The encoded protein is CASSSTSGMNTEAFF. The chain is built from TRBV7-3 and TRBJ1-1, with D possibly being TRBD1 (5 bases). The CDR3 is 15 residues long. CDR1 and CDR2 (germline): SGHTA, FQGTGA. V was cut by 6 bases and J by 0 bases, with 14 bases left in between.

This chain links TRBV6-5 with TRBJ1-6; possibly TRBD1 for D (6 bases). The germline V gene has CDR1 MNHEY and CDR2 SVGAGI. With 6 bases removed from V and 5 bases from J, the gap between germline ends came to 11 bases. CDR3 length equals 14 residues. The CDR3 loop is CASRRTADNSPLHF. CDR3 in DNA: TGTGCCAGCAGGCGGACAGCTGATAATTCACCCCTCCACTTT.

V gene TRBV2 combines with J gene TRBJ1-2; TRBD1 matches at 8 bases. There are 16 residues in the CDR3. J gave up 8 bases and V 4 bases, and 15 bases lay outside the gene matches. The germline gives CDR1 SNHLY, CDR2 FYNNEI. The CDR3 sequence is CASSVILGVQGDGYTF. CDR3 DNA sequence: TGTGCCAGCAGTGTAATCCTGGGAGTACAGGGGGACGGCTACACCTTC.

This sequence joins TRBV7-9 and TRBJ2-1; D perhaps matches TRBD1 (7 bases). The V end lost 6 bases, the J end lost 6 bases, and 9 bases lay between the germline ends. CDR1 is SEHNR and CDR2 is FQNEAQ in the germline V gene (reference sequence). The length of the CDR3 is 12 residues. CDR3 bases: TGTGCCAGCAGGCAGGGGGGCAATGAGCAGTTCTTC. Protein product: CASRQGGNEQFF.

The J gene is TRBJ1-6, the V gene TRBV6-5; no definite D call. Germline V CDR1 and CDR2: MNHEY, SVGAGI. The CDR3 has 14 residues. The V end was cut by 7 bases, the J end by 7 bases, with 14 bases between. Here the CDR3 DNA reads TGTGCCAGCACCCGAAGCACTGTAAATTCACCCCTCCACTTT. Translation: CASTRSTVNSPLHF.

The chain employs TRBV6-5 and TRBJ2-7; 8 nucleotides agree with TRBD1. Per the germline V gene, CDR1 is MNHEY and CDR2 is SVGAGI. After removal of 6 bases from V and 2 bases from J, the junction contained 9 bases not matched to a gene. The CDR3 consists of 15 residues. This CDR3 reads CASRSGTGRTYEQYF. CDR3 nucleotide sequence: TGTGCCAGCAGGTCCGGGACAGGCCGAACCTACGAGCAGTACTTC.

The rearrangement uses TRBV3-1 (or the pseudogene TRBV3-2) and TRBJ1-3, with a tentative D call TRBD1 (6 bases). In germline, CDR1 is LGHDT, CDR2 YNNKEL (reference sequence). Trimming took 0 bases from V and 2 from J, leaving 8 bases between them. This CDR3 region has 15 residues. The CDR3 nucleotides are TGTGCCAGCAGCCAAGATACAGGGCCTGGAAACACCATATATTTT. It is translated as CASSQDTGPGNTIYF.

J is TRBJ2-7 and V is TRBV19, with 11 positions matching TRBD1. The CDR3 extends over 17 amino acids. The germline gives CDR1 LNHDA, CDR2 SQIVND (reference sequence). The ends lost 5 bases at V and 2 bases at J; junction bases unmatched: 11. The CDR3 coding sequence is TGTGCCAGTAGTGCCCGGACAGGGGGCTCATCGGCCTACGAGCAGTACTTC. It specifies CASSARTGGSSAYEQYF.

This chain joins TRBV27 and TRBJ2-7; 9 nucleotides agree with TRBD2. This CDR3 region has 15 residues. CDR1 and CDR2 from the germline V gene are MNHEY and SMNVEV (reference sequence). V gave up 4 bases and J gave up 0 bases; unmatched junction bases: 4. The CDR3 nucleotides are TGTGCCAGCAGTTCCTTAGCGGGGGCCTCCTACGAGCAGTACTTC. Translated, it gives CASSSLAGASYEQYF.

This clone was detected once. The chain has TRBV4-1 and TRBJ2-2; 9 bases agree with TRBD2. J lost 4 bases, V lost 1 base, and 7 bases had no gene match. This CDR3 has 17 amino acids. CDR1 MGHRA and CDR2 YSYEKL come from the germline V gene. CDR3 DNA: TGCGCCAGCAGCCAAGCATCAGCGGGAGGTTTCACCGGGGAGCTGTTTTTT. It encodes CASSQASAGGFTGELFF.

In this sample, this clone turned up a few times. The chain has TRBV13 and TRBJ2-7; 7 bases map to TRBD2. The CDR3 totals 13 residues. V lost 5 bases and J lost 3; bases outside the gene matches: 4. Germline values: CDR1 PRHDT, CDR2 FYEKMQ (reference sequence). CDR3 region: CASSHRDYYEQYF. The CDR3 nucleotides read TGTGCCAGCAGCCACCGGGACTACTACGAGCAGTACTTC. Combining the CDR3 with reference TRBV13 and TRBJ2-7 gives the whole variable domain AAGVIQSPRHLIKEKRETATLKCYPIPRHDTVYWYQQGPGQDPQFLISFYEKMQSDKGSIPDRFSAQQFSDYHSELNMSSLELGDSALYFCASSHRDYYEQYFGPGTRLTVT.

The chain has TRBV11-2 and TRBJ1-5; 8 bases fit TRBD1. V shed 1 base and J 0 bases; nucleotides not matched to a gene: 8. In germline, CDR1 is SGHAT, CDR2 FQNNGV. The CDR3 covers 18 residues. CDR3 DNA: TGTGCCAGCAGCTTAGGCCGGGACAGGCCAAATAGCAATCAGCCCCAGCATTTT. Its protein product is CASSLGRDRPNSNQPQHF.

The V gene is TRBV4-1, the J gene TRBJ2-7, with 8 bases lining up with TRBD2. V lost 3 bases and J lost 3; bases outside the gene matches: 7. The CDR3 is made up of 15 amino acids. Germline values: CDR1 MGHRA, CDR2 YSYEKL. The CDR3 loop reads CASSQPGLGGYEQYF. CDR3 nucleotides: TGCGCCAGCAGCCAGCCGGGACTAGGGGGCTACGAGCAGTACTTC.